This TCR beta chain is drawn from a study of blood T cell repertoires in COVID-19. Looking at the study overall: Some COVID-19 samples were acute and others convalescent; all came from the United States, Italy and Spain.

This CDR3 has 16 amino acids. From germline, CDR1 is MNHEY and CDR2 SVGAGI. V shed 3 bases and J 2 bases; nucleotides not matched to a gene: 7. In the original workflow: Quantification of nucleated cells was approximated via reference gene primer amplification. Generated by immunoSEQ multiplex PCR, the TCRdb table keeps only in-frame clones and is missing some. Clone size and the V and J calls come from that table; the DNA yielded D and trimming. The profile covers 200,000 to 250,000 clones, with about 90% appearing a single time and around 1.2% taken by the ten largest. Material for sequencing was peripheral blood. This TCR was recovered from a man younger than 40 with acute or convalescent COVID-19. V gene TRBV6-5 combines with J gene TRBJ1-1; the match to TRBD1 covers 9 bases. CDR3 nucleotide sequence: TGTGCCAGCAGTTATGCATTGGGACAGGGAAACACTGAAGCTTTCTTT. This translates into CASSYALGQGNTEAFF.